This TCR beta chain came from a study of blood T cells in healthy people across ages. The wider study: Template switching recovered approximately one barcoded beta molecule for every two T cells. Study results and limitations: PBMC samples, being unsorted, prevented any conclusive comparison of naive and antigen-experienced cells.

CDR3 length equals 15 residues. V was pared by 4 bases and J by 1 base, with 13 bases between. As to this clonotype: Its antigen is still unknown.

Combining a sample-barcoded 5' primer with a J-beta primer mix, a second PCR ran for roughly 7 to 12 cycles. A tag from a template-switch adaptor with 12 random nucleotides marked each cDNA molecule. MiXCR, applied by TCRdb to the 5' RACE reads, yields one record per CDR3 protein. The data hold roughly 800,000 distinct CDR3 sequences, with 58% observed a single time. The specimen sequenced was blood. The chain recombines TRBV12-3 or TRBV12-4 with TRBJ1-1, with D maybe TRBD1 (6 bases). The clonotype originates from a man younger than 40 in good health. CDR3 nucleotides: TGTGCCAGCAGTTCACGCAGGGGTGCGAACACTGAAGCTTTCTTT. It is translated as CASSSRRGANTEAFF.